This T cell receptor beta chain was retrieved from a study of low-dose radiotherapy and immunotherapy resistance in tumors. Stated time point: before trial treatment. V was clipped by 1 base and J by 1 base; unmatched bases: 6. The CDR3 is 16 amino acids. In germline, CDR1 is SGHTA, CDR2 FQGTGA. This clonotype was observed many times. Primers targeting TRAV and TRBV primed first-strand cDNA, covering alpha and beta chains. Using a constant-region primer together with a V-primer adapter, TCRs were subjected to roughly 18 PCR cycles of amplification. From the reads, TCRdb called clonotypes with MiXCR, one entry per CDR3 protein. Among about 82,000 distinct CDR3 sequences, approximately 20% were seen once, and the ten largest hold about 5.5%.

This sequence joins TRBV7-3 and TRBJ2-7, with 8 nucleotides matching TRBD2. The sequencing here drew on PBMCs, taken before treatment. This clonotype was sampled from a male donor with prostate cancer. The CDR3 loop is CASSLMGSGGSYEQYF. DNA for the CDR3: TGTGCCAGCAGCTTAATGGGCAGCGGGGGATCCTACGAGCAGTACTTC.